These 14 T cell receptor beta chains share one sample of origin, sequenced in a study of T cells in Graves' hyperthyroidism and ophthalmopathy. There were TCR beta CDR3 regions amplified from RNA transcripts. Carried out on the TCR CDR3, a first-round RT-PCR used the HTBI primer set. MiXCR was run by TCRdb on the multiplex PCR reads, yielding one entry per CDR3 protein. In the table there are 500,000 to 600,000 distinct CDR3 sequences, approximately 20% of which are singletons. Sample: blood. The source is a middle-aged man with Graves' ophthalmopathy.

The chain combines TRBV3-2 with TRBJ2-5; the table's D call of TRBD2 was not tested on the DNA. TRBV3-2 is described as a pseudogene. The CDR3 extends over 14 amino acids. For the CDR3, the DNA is TGTGCCAGCAGCAATGCGGGAGGCCGGGAGACCCAGTACTTC. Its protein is CASSNAGGRETQYF.

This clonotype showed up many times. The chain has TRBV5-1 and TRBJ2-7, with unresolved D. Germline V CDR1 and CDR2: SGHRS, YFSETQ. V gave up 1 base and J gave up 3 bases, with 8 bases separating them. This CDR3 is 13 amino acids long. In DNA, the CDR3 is TGCGCCAGCAGCTTGCTCACAGACTACGAGCAGTACTTC. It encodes CASSLLTDYEQYF.

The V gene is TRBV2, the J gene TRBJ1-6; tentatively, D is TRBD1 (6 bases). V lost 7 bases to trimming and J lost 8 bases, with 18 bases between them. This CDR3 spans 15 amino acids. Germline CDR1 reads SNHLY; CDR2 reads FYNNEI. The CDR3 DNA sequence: TGTGCCAGCAACCGGGACATCGGAATGTATTCACCCCTCCACTTT. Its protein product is CASNRDIGMYSPLHF. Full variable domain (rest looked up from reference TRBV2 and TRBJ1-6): EPEVTQTPSHQVTQMGQEVILRCVPISNHLYFYWYRQILGQKVEFLVSFYNNEISEKSEIFDDQFSVERPDGSNFTLKIRSTKLEDSAMYFCASNRDIGMYSPLHFGNGTRLTVT.

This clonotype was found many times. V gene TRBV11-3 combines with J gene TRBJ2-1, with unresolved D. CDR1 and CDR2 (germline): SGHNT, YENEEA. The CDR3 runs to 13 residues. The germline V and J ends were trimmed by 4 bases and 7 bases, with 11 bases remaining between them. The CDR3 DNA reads TGTGCCAGCAGCTCCGTACTGGGGAATGAGCAGTTCTTC. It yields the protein CASSSVLGNEQFF. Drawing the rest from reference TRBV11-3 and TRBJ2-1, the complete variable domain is EAGVVQSPRYKIIEKKQPVAFWCNPISGHNTLYWYLQNLGQGPELLIRYENEEAVDDSQLPKDRFSAERLKGVDSTLKIQPAELGDSAVYLCASSSVLGNEQFFGPGTRLTVL.

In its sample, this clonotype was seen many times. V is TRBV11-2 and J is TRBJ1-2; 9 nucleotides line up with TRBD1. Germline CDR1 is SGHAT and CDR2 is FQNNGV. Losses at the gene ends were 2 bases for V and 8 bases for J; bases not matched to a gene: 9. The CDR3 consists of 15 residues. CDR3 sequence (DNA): TGTGCCAGCAGCTTAAATCAGCGGACAGGGGAAGGCTACACCTTC. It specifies CASSLNQRTGEGYTF.

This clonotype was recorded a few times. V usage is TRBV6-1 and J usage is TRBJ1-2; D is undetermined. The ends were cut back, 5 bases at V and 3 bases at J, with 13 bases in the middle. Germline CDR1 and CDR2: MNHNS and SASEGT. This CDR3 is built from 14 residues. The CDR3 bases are TGTGCCAGCAGTCCCCGGTTCCGGGACTATGGCTACACCTTC. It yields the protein CASSPRFRDYGYTF.

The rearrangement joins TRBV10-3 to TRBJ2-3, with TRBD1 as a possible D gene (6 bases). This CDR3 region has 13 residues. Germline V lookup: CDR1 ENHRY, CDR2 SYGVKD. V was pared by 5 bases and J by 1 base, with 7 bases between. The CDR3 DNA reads TGTGCCATCAGTCCAGGGGGCACAGATACGCAGTATTTT. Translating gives CAISPGGTDTQYF.

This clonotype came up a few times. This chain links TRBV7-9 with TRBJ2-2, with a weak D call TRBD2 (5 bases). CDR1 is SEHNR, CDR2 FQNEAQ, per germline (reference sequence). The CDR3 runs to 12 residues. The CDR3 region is CAIREVTGELFF. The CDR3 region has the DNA TGTGCGATTCGGGAAGTCACCGGGGAGCTGTTTTTT.

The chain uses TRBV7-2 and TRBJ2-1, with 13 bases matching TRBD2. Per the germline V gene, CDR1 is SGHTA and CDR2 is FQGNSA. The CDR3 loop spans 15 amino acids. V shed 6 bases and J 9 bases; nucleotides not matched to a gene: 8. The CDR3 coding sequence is TGTGCCAGCAGGCAACTAGCGGGAGGGCCTAGTGAGCAGTTCTTC. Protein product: CASRQLAGGPSEQFF.

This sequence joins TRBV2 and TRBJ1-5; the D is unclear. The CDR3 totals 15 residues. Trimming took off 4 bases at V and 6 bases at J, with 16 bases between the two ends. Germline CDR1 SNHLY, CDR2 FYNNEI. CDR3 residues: CASSGGRGPGQPQHF. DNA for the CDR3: TGTGCCAGCAGTGGGGGTCGAGGGCCCGGTCAGCCCCAGCATTTT. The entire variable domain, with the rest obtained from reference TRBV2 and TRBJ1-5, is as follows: EPEVTQTPSHQVTQMGQEVILRCVPISNHLYFYWYRQILGQKVEFLVSFYNNEISEKSEIFDDQFSVERPDGSNFTLKIRSTKLEDSAMYFCASSGGRGPGQPQHFGDGTRLSIL.

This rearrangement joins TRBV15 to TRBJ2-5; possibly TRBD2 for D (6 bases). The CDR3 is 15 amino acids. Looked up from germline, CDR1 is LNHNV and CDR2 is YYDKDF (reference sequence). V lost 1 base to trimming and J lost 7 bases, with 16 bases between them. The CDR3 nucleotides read TGTGCCACCAGCAGAGTCGGGGACTCCCATGGGACCCAGTACTTC. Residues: CATSRVGDSHGTQYF.

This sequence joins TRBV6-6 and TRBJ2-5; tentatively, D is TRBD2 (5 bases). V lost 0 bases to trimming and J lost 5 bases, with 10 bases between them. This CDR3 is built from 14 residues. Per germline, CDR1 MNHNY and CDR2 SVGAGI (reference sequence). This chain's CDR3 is CASSYSGSRETQYF. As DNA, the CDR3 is TGTGCCAGCAGTTACTCGGGGAGTAGGGAGACCCAGTACTTC.

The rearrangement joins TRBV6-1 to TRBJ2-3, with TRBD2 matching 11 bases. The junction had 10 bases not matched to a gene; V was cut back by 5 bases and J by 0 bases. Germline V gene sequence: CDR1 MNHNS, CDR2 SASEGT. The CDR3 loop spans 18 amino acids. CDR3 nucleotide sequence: TGTGCCAGCAGTCCCAGTCTAGCGGGGGGTTTTAGCACAGATACGCAGTATTTT. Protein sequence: CASSPSLAGGFSTDTQYF.

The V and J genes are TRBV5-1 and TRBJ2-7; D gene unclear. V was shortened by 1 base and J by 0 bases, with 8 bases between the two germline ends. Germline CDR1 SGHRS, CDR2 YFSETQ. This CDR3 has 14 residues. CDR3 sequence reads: CASSLIPSSYEQYF. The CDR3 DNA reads TGCGCCAGCAGCTTGATTCCTAGCTCCTACGAGCAGTACTTC.